This entry is about one TCR beta chain. Its antigen is undetermined. The stimulus was an HIV-1 Gag 15-mer peptide pool, about 1 ug/peptide/mL. CD4+ T cells upregulating both CD40 ligand and CD69 were sorted as responding cells. For around 19 hours, CD8-depleted PBMCs received anti-CD28/CD49d costimulation, a CD40-blocking antibody and enfuvirtide. These data come from a study of persistence of HIV-infected CD4 T cells. Study context: A couple of participants gave one leukapheresis sample; others gave up to about 180 mL blood repeatedly.

Sequencing used immunoSEQ version 4 in survey mode. Assay: immunoSEQ multiplex PCR; the TCRdb copy retains only in-frame clones and omits some. The profile shows under 35,000 clones, approximately 66% of them singletons. This TCR was recovered from an adult man with HIV who was CMV-seropositive. The sample consisted of CD4+ T cells sorted from PBMCs after roughly 17-hour stimulation, taken from a patient who received antiretroviral therapy.

In DNA form, the CDR3 reads TGCAGTGCTAGTGGGAGGAGTGCGACTAATGAAAAACTGTTTTTT. Its protein is CSASGRSATNEKLFF. The chain couples TRBV20-1 to TRBJ1-4; D is ambiguous. The CDR3 sequence is 15 residues long. The V end lost 3 bases, the J end lost 2 bases, and 13 bases lay between the germline ends. Looked up from germline, CDR1 is DFQATT and CDR2 is SNEGSKA (reference sequence).